Each of the 5 T cell receptor beta chains below was sequenced from the same sample in a study of blood T cell repertoires in COVID-19. The repertoire was sequenced with immunoSEQ multiplex PCR; TCRdb's copy has only in-frame clones and lacks some. The sample records more than 450,000 clones, about nine tenths being singletons. The sample comprised PBMCs or T cells enriched from blood (not recorded which). Receptors were obtained from a woman aged 18 to 35 who had recovered from COVID-19.

The chain carries TRBV2 and TRBJ1-6; TRBD1 is a possible D gene (5 bases). The germline V and J ends were trimmed by 1 base and 10 bases, with 14 bases remaining between them. The CDR3 totals 15 residues. The germline V gene has CDR1 SNHLY and CDR2 FYNNEI. CDR3 residues: CASSEGGGIGSPLHF. The DNA of the CDR3 is TGTGCCAGCAGTGAAGGGGGGGGGATTGGATCACCCCTCCACTTT.

This clone has more than one count but fewer than ten. The chain is built from TRBV7-8 and TRBJ1-5; TRBD1 is a possible D gene (5 bases). Germline V gives CDR1 SGHVS, CDR2 FQNEAQ. The CDR3 has 15 amino acids. V gave up 1 base and J gave up 4 bases, with 11 bases separating them. The CDR3 loop reads CASSLGGEVNQPQHF. CDR3 DNA sequence: TGTGCCAGCAGCTTAGGAGGGGAGGTAAATCAGCCCCAGCATTTT.

The chain employs TRBV7-2 and TRBJ1-3; D is unclear. The CDR3 totals 13 residues. V dropped 7 bases and J dropped 4 bases, with 11 bases sitting between them. Germline V gene sequence: CDR1 SGHTA, CDR2 FQGNSA. For the CDR3, the DNA is TGTGCCAGCACCCCTAGTCCCGGAAACACCATATATTTT. Translation: CASTPSPGNTIYF.

The chain recombines TRBV7-2 with TRBJ1-2; D is possibly TRBD1 (6 bases). Between the trimmed V and J ends, which lost 5 bases and 2 bases, there was a span of 15 bases. This CDR3 comprises 15 residues. Germline CDR1 reads SGHTA; CDR2 reads FQGNSA. DNA of the CDR3: TGTGCCAGCAGCGGACAATCCACAGGGAACTATGGCTACACCTTC. The encoded protein is CASSGQSTGNYGYTF.

The chain uses TRBV7-2 and TRBJ1-6; 7 bases are shared with TRBD1. CDR1 is SGHTA, CDR2 FQGNSA, per germline. The V gene end was trimmed by 3 bases and the J gene end by 8 bases; junction bases not matched to a gene: 4. The CDR3 length is 14 residues. In DNA, the CDR3 is TGTGCCAGCAGCTTCGAGACAGGGTATTCACCCCTCCACTTT. It codes for CASSFETGYSPLHF.